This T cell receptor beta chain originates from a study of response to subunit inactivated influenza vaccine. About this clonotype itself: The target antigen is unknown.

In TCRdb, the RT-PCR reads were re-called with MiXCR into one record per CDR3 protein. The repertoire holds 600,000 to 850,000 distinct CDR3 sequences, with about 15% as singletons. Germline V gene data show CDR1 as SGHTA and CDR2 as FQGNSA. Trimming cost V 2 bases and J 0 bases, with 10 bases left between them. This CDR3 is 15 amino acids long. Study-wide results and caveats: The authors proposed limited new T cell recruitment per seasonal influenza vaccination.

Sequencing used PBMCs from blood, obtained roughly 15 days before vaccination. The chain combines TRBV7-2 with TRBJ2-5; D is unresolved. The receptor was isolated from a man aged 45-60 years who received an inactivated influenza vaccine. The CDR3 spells CASSLTHKYQETQYF. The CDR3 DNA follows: TGTGCCAGCAGCTTAACTCATAAGTACCAAGAGACCCAGTACTTC.